A single count supports the clone carrying this T cell receptor (beta chain). Its antigen is still unknown. The assay was immunoSEQ multiplex PCR, and TCRdb's table has in-frame clones only and misses some. The sample lists 200,000 to 300,000 clones, roughly 86% occurring once. The sample originates from a study of cytomegalovirus exposure and HLA in healthy donors. General study results and limits: In vitro testing confirmed a few CMV-associated chains as specific for CMV antigens.

With V trimmed by 1 base and J by 2 bases, 9 bases remained unmatched. In germline, CDR1 is SSHAT, CDR2 FNYEAQ (reference sequence). The CDR3 has 19 amino acids. The sequenced sample was PBMCs. This chain connects TRBV7-7 to TRBJ2-1, with 12 bases that match TRBD2. The receptor was derived from a woman aged 25 to 39 in good health and CMV-seropositive. As DNA, the CDR3 is TGTGCCAGCAGCTTAGAGCTAGCGGGAGGGCCGGGTACCTACAATGAGCAGTTCTTC. As protein: CASSLELAGGPGTYNEQFF.